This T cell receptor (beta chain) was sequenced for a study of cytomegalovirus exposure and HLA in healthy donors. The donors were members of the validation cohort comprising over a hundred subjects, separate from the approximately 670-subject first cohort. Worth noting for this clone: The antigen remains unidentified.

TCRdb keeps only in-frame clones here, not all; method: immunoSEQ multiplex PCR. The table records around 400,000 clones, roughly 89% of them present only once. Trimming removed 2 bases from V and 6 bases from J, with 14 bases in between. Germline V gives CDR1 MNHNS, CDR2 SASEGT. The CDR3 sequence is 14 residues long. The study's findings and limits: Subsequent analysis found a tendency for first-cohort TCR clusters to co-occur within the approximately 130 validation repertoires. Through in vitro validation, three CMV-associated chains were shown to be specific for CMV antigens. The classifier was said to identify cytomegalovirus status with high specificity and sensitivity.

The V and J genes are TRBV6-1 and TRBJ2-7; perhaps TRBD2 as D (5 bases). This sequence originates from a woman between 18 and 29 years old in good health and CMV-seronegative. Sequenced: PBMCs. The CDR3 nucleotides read TGTGCCAGCAGTGAAACGAGGGCAGGAAGCGAGCAGTACTTC. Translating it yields CASSETRAGSEQYF.